This T cell receptor beta chain was documented in a study of long-term antiretroviral therapy in people with HIV. Survey-level immunoSEQ v3.0 assays were run. Using immunoSEQ multiplex PCR, the repertoire was profiled, and TCRdb retains in-frame clones only, with some absent. Counted here are around 30,000 clones, 90% to 95% occurring once; the ten biggest clones make up around 2.7%. The CDR3 length is 16 residues. V dropped 5 bases and J dropped 2 bases, with 18 bases sitting between them. Germline assignment: CDR1 MDHEN and CDR2 SYDVKM. This specimen consisted of unsorted PBMCs, obtained approximately 7.1 years after starting antiretroviral therapy. This rearrangement joins TRBV28 to TRBJ1-1; unclear D gene. The receptor's source is a man aged 50-60 years with HIV. The CDR3 bases are TGTGCCAGCAGTATAATGACTGGAGCGTTAAACACTGAAGCTTTCTTT. Amino acid sequence: CASSIMTGALNTEAFF.